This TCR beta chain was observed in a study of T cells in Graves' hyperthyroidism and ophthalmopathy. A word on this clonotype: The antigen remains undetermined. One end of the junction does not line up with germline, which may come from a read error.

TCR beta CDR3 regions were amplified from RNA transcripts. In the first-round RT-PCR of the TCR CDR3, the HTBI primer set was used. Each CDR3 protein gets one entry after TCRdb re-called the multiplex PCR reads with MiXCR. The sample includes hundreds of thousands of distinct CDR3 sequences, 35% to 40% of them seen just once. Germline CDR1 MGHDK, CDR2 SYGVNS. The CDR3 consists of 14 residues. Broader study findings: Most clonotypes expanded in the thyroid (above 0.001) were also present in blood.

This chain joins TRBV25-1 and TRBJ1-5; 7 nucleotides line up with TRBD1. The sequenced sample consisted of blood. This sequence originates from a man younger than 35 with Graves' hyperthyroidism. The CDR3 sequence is CDSSKGGGNQPQHF. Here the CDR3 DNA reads TGTGACAGCAGCAAAGGGGGCGGCAATCAGCCCCAGCATTTT.